This T cell receptor (beta chain) stems from a study of human T cells and chemical hapten exposure. Only a few counts were recorded for this clonotype. Looked up from germline, CDR1 is SGHTA and CDR2 is FQGNSA. This CDR3 is built from 15 residues. V shed 5 bases and J shed 8 bases, with 18 bases lying between them. This sample's time point: patch test 3, about 24 weeks after DPC sensitization. As to treatment: therapeutic diphenylcyclopropenone sensitization with weekly scalp DPC. TCRdb re-analysed the RACE reads in MiXCR, keeping a single row per CDR3 protein. The sample consists of fewer than 200,000 distinct CDR3 sequences, about a quarter of them appearing once.

The sequences come from whole blood, collected in connection with sensitization to the hapten diphenylcyclopropenone (DPC). The clonotype comes from a woman aged 18-29 years with alopecia areata. Some clones in this sample may be carry-over from other donors' samples. The V and J genes are TRBV7-2 and TRBJ1-4; no reliable D call. The CDR3 DNA follows: TGTGCCAGCAGCCTCCGGGCCCCCCTCGACGAAAAACTGTTTTTT. Translating it yields CASSLRAPLDEKLFF.